This TCR beta chain was obtained from a study of shared clonotypes between healthy human individuals (dated by TCRdb to between 2020 and 2021). Regarding the complete study: A couple of women and a few men aged 18 to 49 years were included in the cohort. Different laboratories and diverse techniques were used to prepare libraries and sequence TCR repertoires, to increase sequencing depth and limit assay-specific biases. For each donor, CD4 naive and CD4 memory were each run on three plates, CD8 naive on two plates, and CD8 memory on one plate. To estimate repertoire size and how much clonotypes are shared between individuals, the study performed deep sequencing of blood TCR repertoires from five healthy adults. Each donor's leukapheresis produced roughly between about 0.9 and 9.5 billion PBMCs.

Overall study outcomes, separate from this receptor: Estimated clonotype richness was generally larger for naive than for memory subsets. Pairwise subsampling led to the expectation that sequencing depth would affect the degree of clonotype sharing among donors. Only blood was sampled, and tissue TCR repertoires likely differ from those in blood. Incomplete sequencing was indicated by rarefaction of sorted-subset datasets, despite the large sequencing depth. Across four donors, roughly 5% of naive CD4, roughly 3.3% of naive CD8, approximately 2.5% of memory CD4, and 0.4% to 0.45% of memory CD8 clonotypes were shared. Compared with non-shared clonotypes, the clonotypes found in all four sorted-subset donors had higher generation probabilities. Because the study included a small number of donors, the genetic and exposure-history diversity represented was limited.

In regard to this clone: Which antigen it targets is not known. No base qualities exist here, and no much larger clone lies one base off it.

TCR CDR3 regions were amplified from genomic DNA by multiplex PCR using the deep immunoSEQ assay. Genomic DNA extracted from each cell subset was distributed evenly over all wells of several immunoSEQ 96-well plates, and each plate served as one replicate. For sorted subsets, approximately 190 ng of genomic DNA, equivalent to about 30,000 T cell genomes, went into each replicate PCR. The purified libraries were quantified using a Qubit 3.0 fluorometer, sized with a Bioanalyzer 2100, and then quantified again using the KAPA Library Quantification kit. Every immunoSEQ 96-well plate was sequenced on a dedicated single-read 150-cycle Illumina NextSeq 550 flow cell. The source study handled its data this way. The immunoSEQ output contained only junctional sequences without quality scores, so filtering could not match that applied to full-length reads. To assign V/J genes and CDR3, sequences were annotated against IMGT germline references using PyIR, a Python wrapper for IgBLAST v1.9. Reads were filtered out if the reads had weak V/J assignments (E-value above 1e-6), no CDR3, stop codons, out-of-frame junctions, or ambiguous translated residues. V3J clonotypes were defined as sequences sharing an identical inferred V gene, J gene, and CDR3 amino acid sequence. The percentage overlap between two repertoires was calculated by dividing the number of shared unique clonotypes by the size of the smaller repertoire. Three approaches were used to assess repertoire richness: RTK rarefaction, the Chao1 estimator, and Recon v2.1 estimates of unobserved clonotypes. For all TCRbeta clonotypes obtained by the gDNA method from a handful of donors, generation probabilities were computed with OLGA. What TCRdb holds here is the immuneACCESS table cut down to in-frame rearrangements. Part of the clones is not present; checked against another copy, under half of the missing clones reflect an unresolved V gene, and the others are unexplained. V, J and clone size are taken as reported in that table, and D and trimming were inferred from the DNA itself. The sample table shows some 320,000 clones, and about nine tenths are seen once. The top ten clonotypes cover around 15% of the sample.

The V end loses 2 bases and the J end loses 5 bases, and a stretch of 9 bases separates them. Taken from cysteine to phenylalanine, the CDR3 has 14 residues. Here the CDR3 DNA is all that survives: 42 bases in frame from base 1. The germline V gene provides CDR1 MGHRA and CDR2 YSYEKL. Donors were healthy HIV-negative adults with no recently reported acute infections or vaccinations. Every donor was a Caucasian adult residing in Nashville, Tennessee, USA. CD8 memory samples were composed of magnetically selected CD45RO+ cells combined with CCR7-negative CD45RA+ effector memory (TemRA) cells. Blood was obtained by leukapheresis, after which PBMCs were separated by Ficoll-Histopaque density gradient centrifugation and cryopreserved in liquid nitrogen vapor phase. Analytical flow cytometry was used to check the purity and quantity of each magnetically sorted T cell population. From each sorted fraction, genomic DNA was isolated and quantified by UV absorbance on a Nanodrop 2000c.

Recombination joined TRBV4-1 with TRBJ2-2; the D gene remains uncertain. Sequences were obtained from memory CD8+ T cells sorted from blood. The label giving this sample's cell subset or site can be read as: CD45RO+ cells pooled with CCR7-negative TemRA cells. The sequence was obtained from a man younger than 35 in good health. The DNA sequence is TGCGCCAGCAGCCAATCAGCAAGGACCGGGGAGCTGTTTTTT. It translates to CASSQSARTGELFF.